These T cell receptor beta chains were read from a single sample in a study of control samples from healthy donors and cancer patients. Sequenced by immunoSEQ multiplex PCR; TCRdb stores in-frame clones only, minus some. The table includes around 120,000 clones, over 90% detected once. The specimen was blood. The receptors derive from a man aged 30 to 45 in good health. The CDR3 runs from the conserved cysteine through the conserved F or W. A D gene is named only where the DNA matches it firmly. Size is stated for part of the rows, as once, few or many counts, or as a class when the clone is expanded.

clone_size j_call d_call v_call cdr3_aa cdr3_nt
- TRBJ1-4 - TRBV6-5 CASSYSGGGEKLFF TGTGCCAGCAGTTACTCAGGGGGGGGTGAAAAACTGTTTTTT
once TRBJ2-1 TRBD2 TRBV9 CASSATSGYNEQFF TGTGCCAGCAGCGCGACTAGCGGTTACAATGAGCAGTTCTTC
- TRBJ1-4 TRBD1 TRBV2 CASRNWDRKDNEKLFF TGTGCCAGCAGAAACTGGGACAGGAAGGATAATGAAAAACTGTTTTTT
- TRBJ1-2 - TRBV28 CASSFGGYYGYTF TGTGCCAGCAGTTTTGGTGGGTACTATGGCTACACCTTC
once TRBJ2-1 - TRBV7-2 CASSPRGSPGNEQFF TGTGCCAGCAGCCCTAGGGGAAGCCCTGGGAATGAGCAGTTCTTC
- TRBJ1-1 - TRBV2 CASSARPGTEAFF TGTGCCAGCAGTGCCCGGCCGGGCACTGAAGCTTTCTTT
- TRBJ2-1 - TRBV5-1 CASSSRNEQFF TGCGCCAGCAGCTCTAGGAATGAGCAGTTCTTC
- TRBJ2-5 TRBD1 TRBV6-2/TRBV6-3 CASSYLRTGGIETQYF TGTGCCAGCAGTTACCTCAGGACAGGGGGGATCGAGACCCAGTACTTC
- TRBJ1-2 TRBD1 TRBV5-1 CASSYSKDRAGYTF TGCGCCAGCAGCTATTCCAAAGACAGGGCTGGCTACACCTTC
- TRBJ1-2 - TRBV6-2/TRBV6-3 CASSYALLVGYTF TGTGCCAGCAGTTACGCCCTCCTGGTTGGCTACACCTTC
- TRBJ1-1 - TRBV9 CASSVGPDLTEAFF TGTGCCAGCAGCGTAGGCCCGGACCTCACTGAAGCTTTCTTT
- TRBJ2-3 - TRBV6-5 CASGRTDTQYF TGTGCCAGCGGCCGCACAGATACGCAGTATTTT
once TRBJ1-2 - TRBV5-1 CASSLAQGGDYTF TGCGCCAGCAGCTTGGCTCAGGGCGGTGACTACACCTTC
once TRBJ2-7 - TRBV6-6 CASSYSLANEQYF TGTGCCAGCAGTTACTCTCTGGCGAACGAGCAGTACTTC
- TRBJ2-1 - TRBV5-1 CASSLQGIDEQFF TGCGCCAGCTCGTTACAGGGAATTGATGAGCAGTTCTTC
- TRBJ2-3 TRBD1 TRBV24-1 CATSDSRTGSFTDTQYF TGTGCCACCAGTGATTCGAGGACAGGATCCTTCACAGATACGCAGTATTTT
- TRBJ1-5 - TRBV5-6 CASSSEGSNQPQHF TGTGCCAGCAGCTCGGAGGGGAGCAATCAGCCCCAGCATTTT
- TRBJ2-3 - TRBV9 CASSLPGGLRGTDTQYF TGTGCCAGCAGCCTTCCTGGGGGGCTAAGGGGCACAGATACGCAGTATTTT
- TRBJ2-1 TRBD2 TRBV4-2 CASSQQRGGSYNEQFF TGTGCCAGCAGCCAACAGCGGGGGGGGTCCTACAATGAGCAGTTCTTC
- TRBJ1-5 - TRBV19 CASQGKGNQPQHF TGTGCCAGCCAGGGAAAGGGCAATCAGCCCCAGCATTTT
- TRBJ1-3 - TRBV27 CASSLQGFSGNTIYF TGTGCCAGCAGTTTACAGGGATTCTCTGGAAACACCATATATTTT
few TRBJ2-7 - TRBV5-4 CASSLLRGDEQYF TGTGCCAGCAGCTTACTCAGGGGAGACGAGCAGTACTTC
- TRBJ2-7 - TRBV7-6 CASSVGQNYEQYF TGTGCCAGCAGCGTAGGACAGAATTACGAGCAGTACTTC
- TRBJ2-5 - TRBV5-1 CASSLDWETQYF TGCGCCAGCAGCTTGGATTGGGAGACCCAGTACTTC
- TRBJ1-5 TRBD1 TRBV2 CASRQGVHQPQHF TGTGCCAGCAGGCAGGGGGTGCATCAGCCCCAGCATTTT
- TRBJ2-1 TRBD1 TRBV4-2 CASSHIDRGRYNEQFF TGTGCCAGCAGCCACATCGACAGGGGGCGTTACAATGAGCAGTTCTTC
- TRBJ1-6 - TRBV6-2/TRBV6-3 CASSGLVNSPLHF TGTGCCAGCAGCGGGTTGGTTAATTCACCCCTCCACTTT
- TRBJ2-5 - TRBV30 CAWSVQSGVSGETQYF TGTGCCTGGAGTGTACAGTCTGGGGTCTCTGGAGAGACCCAGTACTTC
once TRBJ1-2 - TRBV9 CASSVDEGGYGYTF TGTGCCAGCAGCGTAGACGAGGGCGGCTATGGCTACACCTTC
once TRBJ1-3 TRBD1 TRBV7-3 CASSVPWTGFPGDTIYF TGTGCCAGCAGCGTCCCATGGACAGGTTTCCCTGGGGACACCATATATTTT
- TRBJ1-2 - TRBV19 CASNSQGVGGYTF TGTGCCAGTAACTCCCAGGGTGTAGGAGGCTACACCTTC
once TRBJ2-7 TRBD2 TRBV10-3 CAISHPGTSSYEQYF TGTGCCATCAGCCACCCCGGGACTAGCTCCTACGAGCAGTACTTC
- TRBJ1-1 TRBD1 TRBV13 CASSLSIQGSTTEAFF TGTGCCAGCAGCTTATCAATACAGGGGTCGACCACTGAAGCTTTCTTT
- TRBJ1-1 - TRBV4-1 CASSKGGVNTEAFF TGCGCCAGCAGCAAGGGAGGGGTGAACACTGAAGCTTTCTTT
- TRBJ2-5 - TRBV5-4 CASSLLGAGETQYF TGTGCCAGCAGCCTCCTGGGGGCGGGGGAGACCCAGTACTTC
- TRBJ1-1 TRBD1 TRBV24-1 CATSDLGDRGHPNMNTEAFF TGTGCCACCAGTGATTTGGGGGACAGGGGGCACCCTAATATGAACACTGAAGCTTTCTTT
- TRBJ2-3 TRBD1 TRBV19 CASTPSGRAQGVGQYF TGTGCCAGTACGCCATCCGGGCGAGCTCAGGGGGTAGGGCAGTATTTT
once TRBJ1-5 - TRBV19 CASRSGALRLGQPQHF TGTGCCAGTAGGTCGGGGGCGCTTCGTCTAGGTCAGCCCCAGCATTTT
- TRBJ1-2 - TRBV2 CASSGRINYGYTF TGTGCCAGCAGTGGACGGATAAACTATGGCTACACCTTC
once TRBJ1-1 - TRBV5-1 CASSLGAGGTTEAFF TGCGCCAGCAGCTTGGGAGCCGGGGGAACCACTGAAGCTTTCTTT
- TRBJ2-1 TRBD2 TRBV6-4 CASSEGAGGSGEQFF TGTGCCAGCAGTGAGGGAGCGGGGGGTTCCGGAGAGCAGTTCTTC
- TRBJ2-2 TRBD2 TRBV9 CASSAGLAGVANTGELFF TGTGCCAGCAGCGCAGGACTAGCGGGGGTCGCGAACACCGGGGAGCTGTTTTTT
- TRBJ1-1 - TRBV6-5 CASRVSDGLNTEAFF TGTGCCAGCAGGGTAAGCGACGGATTGAACACTGAAGCTTTCTTT
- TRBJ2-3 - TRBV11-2 CASSFPLELNTQYF TGTGCCAGCAGCTTCCCACTGGAGTTGAATACGCAGTATTTT
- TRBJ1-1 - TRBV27 CASRRGGTQAFF TGTGCCAGCAGACGAGGGGGTACCCAAGCTTTCTTT